The present T cell receptor beta chain was sequenced within a study of cytomegalovirus exposure and HLA in healthy donors. Overall study: Sequencing of some 200 million T cells in an earlier analysis found under 120 million unique TCR beta sequences.

With 60 Vbeta and 13 Jbeta primers, the PCR was carried out. TCRdb's table, derived via immunoSEQ multiplex PCR, lists solely in-frame clones and lacks some. This listing includes around 70,000 clones. The sequence derives from a female donor in good health and CMV-seropositive. The sequenced material came from PBMCs.

CDR3 loop: CAETGTGGLPISYEQYF. The CDR3 DNA reads as TGTGCCGAAACCGGGACAGGGGGCCTCCCTATTTCCTACGAGCAGTACTTC. The chain uses TRBV19 and TRBJ2-7, with 12 nucleotides matching TRBD1. Germline values: CDR1 LNHDA, CDR2 SQIVND (reference sequence). V lost 11 bases to trimming and J lost 1 base; unmatched junction nucleotides: 15. The CDR3 is 17 amino acids.